The rows below give T cell receptor beta chains drawn from one sample of a study of blood T cell repertoires in COVID-19. Here immunoSEQ multiplex PCR was the method, and the copy in TCRdb shows in-frame clones only, minus some. The table records about 180,000 clones, 80% to 90% of them present only once. Sequenced sample: PBMCs or T cells enriched from blood (not recorded which). These receptor sequences come from a woman in her thirties or forties with acute COVID-19. The CDR3 runs from the conserved cysteine through the conserved F or W. A D gene is named only where the DNA matches it firmly. Clone size appears in some rows only: once, few, many, or a class for an expanded clone.

size: .
D: TRBD1
V: TRBV6-5
J: TRBJ1-5
DNA: TGTGCCAGCAGAAATGAACAGGGGGCTCAGCCCCAGCATTTT
CDR3: CASRNEQGAQPQHF

size: .
D: TRBD1
V: TRBV2
J: TRBJ2-7
DNA: TGTGCCAGCAGTGATCGGTCCGGGACAGGCGAGCAGTACTTC
CDR3: CASSDRSGTGEQYF

size: .
D: .
V: TRBV7-7
J: TRBJ2-1
DNA: TGTGCTAGCAGCTTAATCCCTCTGAGTAGTGAGCAGTTCTTC
CDR3: CASSLIPLSSEQFF

size: once
D: .
V: TRBV6-5
J: TRBJ2-1
DNA: TGTGCCAGCAACGGTTACAATGAGCAGTTCTTC
CDR3: CASNGYNEQFF

size: .
D: TRBD2
V: TRBV7-2
J: TRBJ2-1
DNA: TGTGCCAGCAGCTCCACCGGGACTAGGGTCTATGAGCAGTTCTTC
CDR3: CASSSTGTRVYEQFF

size: .
D: TRBD1
V: TRBV7-9
J: TRBJ1-2
DNA: TGTGCCAGCAGCACCTGGACAGGGGGTCGCAGTAGCCTTTTCATAGGATCCTATGGCTACACCTTC
CDR3: CASSTWTGGRSSLFIGSYGYTF

size: .
D: TRBD2
V: TRBV4-2
J: TRBJ2-3
DNA: TGTGCCAGCAGCCAAGAGTTGGCGGGAGGTTCAGATACGCAGTATTTT
CDR3: CASSQELAGGSDTQYF

size: few
D: .
V: TRBV18
J: TRBJ1-4
DNA: TGTGCCAGCTCACCGGCCCGGGTTGAAAAACTGTTTTTT
CDR3: CASSPARVEKLFF

size: .
D: TRBD1
V: TRBV2
J: TRBJ2-4
DNA: TGTGCCAGCAGGGGACAATCCGGACAGGGAAACATTCAGTACTTC
CDR3: CASRGQSGQGNIQYF

size: .
D: TRBD1
V: TRBV19
J: TRBJ1-5
DNA: TGTGCCAGTAGTATCTGGGACAGGGGGGATCAGCCCCAGCATTTT
CDR3: CASSIWDRGDQPQHF

size: .
D: TRBD1
V: TRBV5-6
J: TRBJ1-3
DNA: TGTGCCAGCAGCTTGGGACAGGGATTTGGAAACACCATATATTTT
CDR3: CASSLGQGFGNTIYF

size: .
D: .
V: TRBV15
J: TRBJ2-7
DNA: TGTGCCACCAGCAGAGTAGCGGCTAGCTCCTACGAGCAGTACTTC
CDR3: CATSRVAASSYEQYF

size: .
D: TRBD1
V: TRBV6-6
J: TRBJ2-1
DNA: TGTGCCAGCAGTGTGGGACAGTTCAATGAGCAGTTCTTC
CDR3: CASSVGQFNEQFF

size: once
D: .
V: TRBV28
J: TRBJ2-7
DNA: TGTGCCAGCAGTCCAGGGTCTTCATTGTACGAGCAGTACTTC
CDR3: CASSPGSSLYEQYF

size: .
D: .
V: TRBV4-2
J: TRBJ1-2
DNA: TGTGCCAGCAGCCAAGATTTCACTAACTATGGCTACACCTTC
CDR3: CASSQDFTNYGYTF

size: .
D: .
V: TRBV6-4
J: TRBJ2-1
DNA: TGTGCCAGCAGTGAGGGCCGGGAAGGGGGCAATGAGCAGTTCTTC
CDR3: CASSEGREGGNEQFF

size: .
D: .
V: TRBV28
J: TRBJ2-1
DNA: TGTGCCAGCACCTCGTTCCTGGGGGGGGGCCGAACCTACAATGAGCAGTTCTTC
CDR3: CASTSFLGGGRTYNEQFF

size: .
D: TRBD2
V: TRBV19
J: TRBJ2-1
DNA: TGTGCCAGTACCCCTCCCGGGACTAGCGGGCGGACCTACAATGAGCAGTTCTTC
CDR3: CASTPPGTSGRTYNEQFF

size: .
D: .
V: TRBV21-1
J: TRBJ2-2
DNA: TGTGCCAGCGGCGGTCGTAAAACCCCCCGTAACACCGGGGAGCTGTTTTTT
CDR3: CASGGRKTPRNTGELFF

size: .
D: .
V: TRBV2
J: TRBJ2-7
DNA: TGTGCCAGTTCGGGACAAAGATCCTACGAGCAGTACTTC
CDR3: CASSGQRSYEQYF

size: .
D: .
V: TRBV25-1
J: TRBJ2-7
DNA: TGTGCCAGCAGTGAATTATTGGCGGGCGGCCGTTGGTACTTC
CDR3: CASSELLAGGRWYF

size: .
D: .
V: TRBV7-9
J: TRBJ1-1
DNA: TGTGCCAGCAGCGCAGACACTGAAGCTTTCTTT
CDR3: CASSADTEAFF

size: .
D: .
V: TRBV7-9
J: TRBJ1-3
DNA: TGTGCCAGCAGCTTAGGCCAGGCTGGAAACACCATATATTTT
CDR3: CASSLGQAGNTIYF

size: .
D: .
V: TRBV29-1
J: TRBJ2-2
DNA: TGCAGCGTAGGAGCCACCGGGGAGCTGTTTTTT
CDR3: CSVGATGELFF

size: .
D: .
V: TRBV5-1
J: TRBJ1-2
DNA: TGCGCCAGCAGCTTGGGGGAGGGCGTGGAAAACTATGGCTACACCTTC
CDR3: CASSLGEGVENYGYTF

size: once
D: TRBD2
V: TRBV6-5
J: TRBJ2-7
DNA: TGTGCCAGCCGGACTAGCGGTTTGAGGGAGCAGTACTTC
CDR3: CASRTSGLREQYF

size: .
D: .
V: TRBV12-3/TRBV12-4
J: TRBJ1-4
DNA: TGTGCCAGCGCTAGTCCATCCATGGAACTGTTTTTT
CDR3: CASASPSMELFF

size: .
D: .
V: TRBV30
J: TRBJ2-7
DNA: TGTGCCTGGAGTGTACCTGGGACTGGCGTCTACGAGCAGTACTTC
CDR3: CAWSVPGTGVYEQYF

size: .
D: TRBD2
V: TRBV5-1
J: TRBJ2-5
DNA: TGCGCCAGCAGCGGAGGGACTAGCGGGAGGAGGATAGAGACCCAGTACTTC
CDR3: CASSGGTSGRRIETQYF

size: .
D: TRBD1
V: TRBV6-5
J: TRBJ2-7
DNA: TGTGCCAGCAGTTACTCAGGGGGCCGGGGCTCCTACGAGCAGTACTTC
CDR3: CASSYSGGRGSYEQYF

size: .
D: TRBD1
V: TRBV6-6
J: TRBJ1-2
DNA: TGTGCCATCAGGACAGGGGAAGACTCTATGGGCTACACCTTC
CDR3: CAIRTGEDSMGYTF